A selection of T cell receptor beta chains follows, all from one sample in a study of technical replicates of blood from several donors. The protocol was immunoSEQ multiplex PCR, while the TCRdb copy is restricted to in-frame clones and leaves out a portion. The sample carries roughly 15,000 clones, roughly 84% recorded once. Material for sequencing was PBMCs. The receptors derive from a human donor in good health. Both conserved end residues are trimmed from each CDR3.

v_gene	len	j_gene	CDR3aa
TRBV25-1	10	TRBJ2-5	ASSDRGETQY
TRBV28	12	TRBJ2-3	ASSLGAGVDTQY
TRBV5-6	12	TRBJ2-5	ASGWTGSQETQY
TRBV6-1	12	TRBJ2-5	ASSSGQVQETQY
TRBV5-1	17	TRBJ2-3	ASSLGDRDVYRATDTQY
TRBV6-4	13	TRBJ2-1	ASSEAGGSYNEQF
TRBV6-1	14	TRBJ2-2	ASSEWSGRSTGELF
TRBV29-1	13	TRBJ1-3	SVVSSFGDGNTIY
TRBV19	18	TRBJ2-1	ASSFTRASGGSSSYNEQF
TRBV19	12	TRBJ2-3	ASLSGRAADTQY
TRBV7-2	12	TRBJ2-7	ASSWAGTSYEQY
TRBV7-3	11	TRBJ2-3	ASSLSGSDTQY
TRBV18	12	TRBJ1-1	ASSKGTLNTEAF
TRBV11-2	14	TRBJ2-3	ASSLAPGLGTDTQY
TRBV19	12	TRBJ2-5	ASSLQVSVETQY
TRBV2	14	TRBJ2-3	ASSDGLSGSTDTQY
TRBV2	12	TRBJ1-5	ASSVGSEYQPQH
TRBV11-2	12	TRBJ2-5	ASSLPDSRWTQY
TRBV2	11	TRBJ1-6	ASRLSYNSPLH
TRBV5-1	13	TRBJ2-3	ASTLGGPGADTQY
TRBV28	14	TRBJ2-7	ASSSYPQGFDYEQY
TRBV7-6	11	TRBJ1-2	ASSPGGGSGYT